Listed here are 4 T cell receptor beta chains from one sample, sequenced in a study of T cell clonality in common variable immunodeficiency. Data came from immunoSEQ multiplex PCR; TCRdb stores just in-frame clones and leaves some out. The specimen gives tens of thousands of clones without singletons; the ten biggest hold about 3%. Sample: peripheral blood mononuclear cells. These receptors were collected from a person between 18 and 70 years old in good health.

This clone has ten or more counts. CDR3 amino acids: CASSIASGRISNEQFF. The covered CDR3 bases are TGTGCCAGTAGTATCGCTAGCGGGAGGATTAGCAATGAG. The rearrangement links TRBV19 to TRBJ2-1; 11 nucleotides align to TRBD2. The CDR3 end falls 3 residues outside the read, so it is completed with the germline J gene. V trimming: 3 bases; J trimming: 6 bases; junction bases outside the gene matches: 7. From germline, CDR1 is LNHDA and CDR2 SQIVND (reference sequence). The CDR3 extends over 16 amino acids.

This clone was recorded many times. The missing CDR3 end, 3 residues past where the read stops, is filled in from the germline J gene. V usage is TRBV10-1 and J usage is TRBJ2-7; either TRBD1 or TRBD2 may supply D (5 bases each). There are 13 residues in the CDR3. Germline V lookup: CDR1 WNHNN, CDR2 SYGVQD (reference sequence). The V and J ends lost 6 bases and 4 bases respectively, with 13 bases between them. This CDR3 reads CASSGMGLYEQYF. The covered CDR3 bases are TGCGCCAGCAGCGGGATGGGGCTATACGAG.

This clone was observed many times. A read error may produce the germline difference seen at one junction end. The read stops 3 residues short of the end of the CDR3; the missing end is completed from the germline J gene. The sample holds other DNA sequences that translate to the same CDR3. The chain uses TRBV6-4 and TRBJ1-3, with a weak D call TRBD1 (5 bases). CDR1 and CDR2 from the germline V gene are MRHNA and SNTAGT. This CDR3 contains 17 residues. This CDR3 is CASSDRGIILSGNTIYF. The covered CDR3 bases are TGTGCCAGCAGTGACAGGGGAATAATCCTCTCTGGAAACACA.

This clone was seen ten or more times. Read sequence stops 3 residues before the CDR3 end, and the germline J gene provides the missing end. The genes are TRBV18 and TRBJ1-6; 12 bases map to TRBD1. CDR1 and CDR2 (germline): KGHSH, LQKENI. The CDR3 runs 15 residues. Trimming cost V 5 bases and J 6 bases; bases outside gene matches: 2. CDR3 bases read: TGTGCCAGCTCAGGGACAGGGGGCCGTAATTCACCC. Translated, it gives CASSGTGGRNSP. The whole CDR3 protein reads CASSGTGGRNSPLHF.